Listed here are 2 T cell receptor beta chains from one sample, sequenced in a study of cytomegalovirus exposure and HLA in healthy donors. This PCR relied on a set of 60 Vbeta primers and 13 Jbeta primers. Assay used: immunoSEQ multiplex PCR; TCRdb lists only in-frame clones, some missing. This table holds around 64,000 clones, about four fifths found once. Material: PBMCs. The source is a man aged 25 to 40 in good health and CMV-seropositive.

The chain has TRBV9 and TRBJ1-6; D might be TRBD1 (6 bases). CDR1 is SGDLS, CDR2 YYNGEE, per germline. The CDR3 length is 13 residues. The ends were cut back, 2 bases at V and 9 bases at J, with 9 bases in the middle. CDR3 coding DNA: TGTGCCAGCAGCGTTGGGGGGGCTTCACCCCTCCACTTT. Amino acid sequence: CASSVGGASPLHF.

This clone has just a few counts. The chain links TRBV4-2 to TRBJ2-5; the match to TRBD2 covers 10 bases. V shed 0 bases and J 2 bases; nucleotides not matched to a gene: 3. This CDR3 region has 16 residues. Germline V gene lookup returns CDR1 LGHNA and CDR2 YNFKEQ. The CDR3 DNA is TGTGCCAGCAGCCAAGACCTAGCGGGGGAACAAGAGACCCAGTACTTC. This encodes CASSQDLAGEQETQYF.